The source of this T cell receptor (beta chain) is a study of identical twins. Findings and limits, study-wide: Model-predicted out-of-frame TCR alpha sharing fell below observed values in monozygotic twins. Insertions were fewer in abundant cord blood beta clonotypes, whereas memory repertoires showed none of this pattern.

This clonotype appeared a few times. The antigen is undetermined. CDR1 and CDR2 from the germline V gene are LNHDA and SQIVND (reference sequence). This CDR3 is 13 amino acids long. V lost 3 bases, J lost 3 bases, and 9 bases lay in between. Each cDNA held unique molecular identifiers, and template switching gave it a universal primer site. TCRdb used MiXCR to reprocess the 5' RACE reads, holding one entry per CDR3 protein. The profile shows hundreds of thousands of distinct CDR3 sequences, just over 7% of them singletons. Every one of the donors was a healthy Caucasian. The same data also went into a second study, on yellow fever vaccine responses in identical twins.

The rearrangement joins TRBV19 to TRBJ2-7; D uncertain. The sequence came from a woman in her late teens or twenties in good health. The sequenced material came from PBMCs. The CDR3 region is CASSIGLDYEQYF. In nucleotides, the CDR3 is TGTGCCAGTAGTATCGGGCTAGACTACGAGCAGTACTTC.